The subject of this entry is one T cell receptor beta chain. Its target is not known. CDR1 is MNHEY and CDR2 is SVGEGT in the germline V gene. This CDR3 is built from 15 residues. Trimming removed 2 bases from V and 6 bases from J, with 11 bases in between. TCRdb re-analysed the reads in MiXCR, keeping a single row per CDR3 protein. This table has about 480,000 distinct CDR3 sequences, around 30% appearing once. This entry belongs to a study of T cell repertoires in cytomegalovirus infection. Study overall: The authors relied on CMV epitopes, both recently identified HLA-C-restricted and well-studied HLA-B-restricted. CMV infection and matching HLA type were both indicated by public TCR beta signatures.

Study-wide points: HLA-C-restricted CMV clonotypes gave the most frequent clonotype in two of eight donors. Cumulative frequency of public TCR beta families picked out carriers of CMV plus the relevant HLA.

The receptor was isolated from a human donor in good health (CMV status not recorded). Some clones in this sample may be carry-over from other donors' samples. Specimen: cultured PBMCs, collected from culture after CMV antigen stimulation. V usage is TRBV6-2 or TRBV6-3 and J usage is TRBJ2-6; D gene unclear. The CDR3 DNA reads TGTGCCAGCAGTTACGGGTTCTCCAAGGCCAACGTCCTGACTTTC. It translates to CASSYGFSKANVLTF.